Listed below are T cell receptor beta chains from one sample, sequenced in a study of persistence of HIV-infected CD4 T cells. Using immunoSEQ multiplex PCR, the repertoire was profiled, and TCRdb retains in-frame clones only, with some absent. The sample lists tens of thousands of clones; 65% to 80% were seen once. No antigen has been assigned to these receptors. The material was CD4+ T cells sorted from PBMCs after roughly 18-hour stimulation, obtained from a patient who received antiretroviral therapy. These receptors all stem from an adult man with HIV who was CMV-seropositive. Each CDR3 is given with its conserved first and last residue. A D gene is named only where the DNA matches it firmly. Rows may omit the clone size; those that give it use once, few, many or a size class.

clone_size | d_call | cdr3_length | j_call | v_call | cdr3_aa | cdr3_nt
- | TRBD1 | 14 | TRBJ1-5 | TRBV2 | CASSRQGANQPQHF | TGTGCCAGCAGTCGACAGGGGGCCAATCAGCCCCAGCATTTT
- | - | 14 | TRBJ1-3 | TRBV18 | CASSPGTSENTIYF | TGTGCCAGCTCACCAGGGACGTCGGAGAACACCATATATTTT
- | - | 17 | TRBJ2-1 | TRBV21-1 | CASSKATVAGAYNEQFF | TGTGCCAGCAGCAAAGCGACGGTAGCGGGGGCCTACAATGAGCAGTTCTTC
- | - | 15 | TRBJ1-1 | TRBV19 | CASSAPGGGSTEAFF | TGTGCCAGTAGTGCCCCGGGGGGGGGAAGCACTGAAGCTTTCTTT
- | - | 11 | TRBJ1-3 | TRBV12-3/TRBV12-4 | CASSLENTIYF | TGTGCCAGCAGTTTAGAAAACACCATATATTTT
once | - | 14 | TRBJ2-7 | TRBV6-5 | CASSSLDRIYEQYF | TGTGCCAGCAGTTCCTTGGACAGAATCTACGAGCAGTACTTC
- | - | 14 | TRBJ2-7 | TRBV10-3 | CAISEAGQGYEQYF | TGTGCCATCAGTGAGGCGGGGCAAGGCTACGAGCAGTACTTC
- | - | 13 | TRBJ2-3 | TRBV6-5 | CASSPSGTDTQYF | TGTGCCAGCAGCCCCTCTGGGACAGATACGCAGTATTTT
few | - | 15 | TRBJ2-3 | TRBV2 | CASSVGLRVGGTQYF | TGTGCCAGCAGTGTAGGGTTGCGGGTTGGGGGTACGCAGTATTTT
- | TRBD1 | 14 | TRBJ1-1 | TRBV6-5 | CASSLTGSSTEAFF | TGTGCCAGCAGTCTGACAGGGTCGAGCACTGAAGCTTTCTTT
- | TRBD2 | 14 | TRBJ2-1 | TRBV6-5 | CASTLGGDRNEQFF | TGTGCCAGCACCCTCGGGGGGGATCGGAATGAGCAGTTCTTC
few | TRBD1 | 18 | TRBJ1-6 | TRBV15 | CATSRSPGRAGGNSPLHF | TGTGCCACCAGCAGATCTCCAGGGAGGGCAGGGGGCAATTCACCCCTCCACTTT
- | - | 16 | TRBJ2-3 | TRBV10-1 | CASSARRTTSTDTQYF | TGCGCCAGCAGCGCGAGGCGGACTACTAGCACAGATACGCAGTATTTT
- | - | 13 | TRBJ2-1 | TRBV29-1 | CSVARGSQRGQFF | TGCAGCGTTGCGCGGGGCTCCCAAAGAGGGCAGTTCTTC
- | - | 15 | TRBJ1-5 | TRBV3-1/TRBV3-2 | CASSQGGTRRQPQHF | TGTGCCAGCAGCCAAGGAGGGACTCGAAGGCAGCCCCAGCATTTT
- | - | 13 | TRBJ1-1 | TRBV2 | CARGALGNTEAFF | TGTGCCAGGGGGGCCCTAGGGAACACTGAAGCTTTCTTT
- | - | 16 | TRBJ1-1 | TRBV3-1/TRBV3-2 | CASSLDLGRLGTEAFF | TGTGCCAGCAGCCTTGATTTGGGCCGATTAGGCACTGAAGCTTTCTTT
- | - | 14 | TRBJ1-5 | TRBV19 | CASTLGGPNQPQHF | TGTGCCAGTACTCTAGGGGGACCCAATCAGCCCCAGCATTTT
- | - | 13 | TRBJ2-4 | TRBV24-1 | CATSDLQGPGKYF | TGTGCCACCAGTGATTTGCAAGGGCCAGGGAAGTACTTC
- | - | 16 | TRBJ2-7 | TRBV27 | CASSSGPGRSWAEQYF | TGTGCCAGCAGTTCCGGACCTGGACGGTCGTGGGCCGAGCAGTACTTC
- | - | 15 | TRBJ2-2 | TRBV3-1/TRBV3-2 | CASSPTAGNTGELFF | TGTGCCAGCAGCCCCACGGCAGGGAACACCGGGGAGCTGTTTTTT
medium-sized | - | 14 | TRBJ2-3 | TRBV11-3 | CASSLDTRGDTQYF | TGTGCCAGCAGCTTAGATACGAGAGGGGATACGCAGTATTTT
once | - | 13 | TRBJ1-5 | TRBV12-3/TRBV12-4 | CASSPSSNQPQHF | TGTGCCAGCAGCCCCTCTAGCAATCAGCCCCAGCATTTT
- | - | 13 | TRBJ1-1 | TRBV6-2/TRBV6-3 | CASSPRWDTEAFF | TGTGCCAGCAGCCCGCGTTGGGACACTGAAGCTTTCTTT
- | - | 13 | TRBJ2-2 | TRBV7-3 | CASSVDVAGELFF | TGTGCCAGCAGCGTCGATGTGGCCGGGGAGCTGTTTTTT
once | - | 15 | TRBJ1-6 | TRBV7-8 | CASSLGGTFNSPLHF | TGTGCCAGCAGCTTAGGAGGGACTTTCAATTCACCCCTCCACTTT
- | TRBD1 | 14 | TRBJ1-2 | TRBV6-5 | CASGLPGQGTGYTF | TGTGCCAGCGGCCTCCCGGGACAGGGGACGGGCTACACCTTC
- | - | 12 | TRBJ2-5 | TRBV6-1 | CASSETRETQYF | TGTGCCAGCAGTGAAACGCGGGAGACCCAGTACTTC
- | - | 13 | TRBJ1-5 | TRBV29-1 | CSASRGADQPQHF | TGCAGCGCCTCTCGGGGGGCGGATCAGCCCCAGCATTTT
- | TRBD1 | 16 | TRBJ2-2 | TRBV7-2 | CASSPGGQGVTGELFF | TGTGCCAGCAGCCCTGGGGGACAGGGGGTTACCGGGGAGCTGTTTTTT
- | TRBD1 | 16 | TRBJ1-4 | TRBV4-1 | CASSLTLQGVGEKLFF | TGCGCCAGCAGCCTAACCCTACAGGGGGTCGGTGAAAAACTGTTTTTT
- | - | 14 | TRBJ1-6 | TRBV6-1 | CASSEGAYNSPLHF | TGTGCCAGCAGTGAGGGGGCCTATAATTCACCCCTCCACTTT
- | - | 14 | TRBJ1-5 | TRBV2 | CASRTEAGNQPQHF | TGTGCCAGCAGAACCGAGGCGGGCAATCAGCCCCAGCATTTT
- | - | 14 | TRBJ2-5 | TRBV19 | CASSINTYQETQYF | TGTGCCAGTAGTATAAACACCTACCAAGAGACCCAGTACTTC
- | - | 13 | TRBJ2-2 | TRBV2 | CASNTGSPGELFF | TGTGCCAGCAATACGGGCAGCCCCGGGGAGCTGTTTTTT
- | - | 14 | TRBJ1-5 | TRBV28 | CASSLTGRDQPQHF | TGTGCCAGCAGTCTGACAGGCCGAGATCAGCCCCAGCATTTT
- | TRBD1 | 15 | TRBJ1-4 | TRBV28 | CASSGTDATNEKLFF | TGTGCCAGCAGTGGGACAGATGCAACTAATGAAAAACTGTTTTTT
- | - | 16 | TRBJ2-1 | TRBV24-1 | CATSDLNLALNNEQFF | TGTGCCACCAGTGATTTAAATTTGGCTCTGAACAATGAGCAGTTCTTC
- | - | 14 | TRBJ2-6 | TRBV27 | CASGGGTGANVLTF | TGTGCCAGCGGTGGGGGGACTGGGGCCAACGTCCTGACTTTC
- | TRBD1 | 16 | TRBJ1-5 | TRBV2 | CASSLDRGLGNQPQHF | TGTGCCAGCAGCCTCGACAGGGGGCTAGGCAATCAGCCCCAGCATTTT
once | - | 18 | TRBJ1-5 | TRBV11-3 | CASSLAITGTSSNQPQHF | TGTGCCAGCAGCTTAGCTATAACCGGGACGTCTAGCAATCAGCCCCAGCATTTT
- | - | 14 | TRBJ1-1 | TRBV7-2 | CASSQRVGSTEAFF | TGTGCCAGCAGCCAGCGGGTTGGAAGTACTGAAGCTTTCTTT
- | TRBD1 | 15 | TRBJ1-5 | TRBV2 | CASSSGQGRVQPQHF | TGTGCCAGCAGTTCCGGACAGGGAAGAGTACAGCCCCAGCATTTT
- | - | 15 | TRBJ2-1 | TRBV3-1/TRBV3-2 | CASSQDRVGGNEQFF | TGTGCCAGCAGCCAAGATCGAGTAGGGGGAAATGAGCAGTTCTTC
- | - | 12 | TRBJ2-7 | TRBV6-1 | CASSDRPGEQYF | TGTGCCAGCAGTGATCGACCGGGGGAGCAGTACTTC
- | - | 13 | TRBJ1-5 | TRBV4-1 | CASSQGLREPQHF | TGCGCCAGCAGCCAGGGACTGAGGGAGCCCCAGCATTTT
- | - | 15 | TRBJ1-1 | TRBV18 | CASSSGRGSYTEAFF | TGTGCCAGCTCATCTGGTCGGGGGTCGTACACTGAAGCTTTCTTT
medium-sized | - | 15 | TRBJ1-2 | TRBV16 | CASSQLGPGNYGYTF | TGTGCCAGCAGCCAATTGGGTCCGGGAAACTATGGCTACACCTTC
many | - | 15 | TRBJ1-5 | TRBV15 | CATSRETGLNQPQHF | TGTGCCACCAGCAGGGAGACAGGCCTCAATCAGCCCCAGCATTTT
- | TRBD1 | 16 | TRBJ1-5 | TRBV4-1 | CASSNIGQGRDQPQHF | TGCGCCAGCAGCAACATCGGACAGGGGAGAGATCAGCCCCAGCATTTT
- | - | 11 | TRBJ2-3 | TRBV14 | CASGRWDTQYF | TGTGCCAGCGGAAGATGGGACACGCAGTATTTT